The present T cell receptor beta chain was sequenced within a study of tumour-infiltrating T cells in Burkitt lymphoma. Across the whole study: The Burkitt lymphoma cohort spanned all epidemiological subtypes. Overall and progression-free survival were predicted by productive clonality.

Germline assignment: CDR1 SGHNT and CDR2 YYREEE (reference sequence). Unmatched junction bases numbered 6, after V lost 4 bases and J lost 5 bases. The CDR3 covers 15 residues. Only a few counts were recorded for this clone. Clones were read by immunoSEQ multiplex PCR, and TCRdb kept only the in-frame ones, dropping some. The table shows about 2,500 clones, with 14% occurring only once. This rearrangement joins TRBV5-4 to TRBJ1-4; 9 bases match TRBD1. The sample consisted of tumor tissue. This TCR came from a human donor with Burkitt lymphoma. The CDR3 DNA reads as TGTGCCAGCAGCCTAAGGACAGGGGCGAATGAAAAACTGTTTTTT. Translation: CASSLRTGANEKLFF.